The table lists the clone carrying this T cell receptor (beta chain) with a count of one. The protocol was immunoSEQ multiplex PCR, while the TCRdb copy is restricted to in-frame clones and leaves out a portion. The sample has tens of thousands of clones; around 72% are singletons. The sample comes from a study of T cells in tumors after PD-1 blockade. Study summary: Daily vismodegib 150 mg continued in a subset of anti-PD-1-treated patients. Mean per blood sample: some 100,000 templates (roughly 22,000-270,000), some 36,000 unique clonotypes.

Trimming left V 3 bases short and J 2 bases short, with 8 bases between. The CDR3 covers 13 residues. The TCR was taken from a human donor with basal cell carcinoma. The chain employs TRBV12-3 or TRBV12-4 and TRBJ2-7; unclear D gene. Sequenced material: PBMCs, taken after anti-PD-1 treatment. CDR3 sequence: CASSLGAAYEQYF. The CDR3 DNA reads TGTGCCAGCAGTTTGGGCGCCGCCTACGAGCAGTACTTC.